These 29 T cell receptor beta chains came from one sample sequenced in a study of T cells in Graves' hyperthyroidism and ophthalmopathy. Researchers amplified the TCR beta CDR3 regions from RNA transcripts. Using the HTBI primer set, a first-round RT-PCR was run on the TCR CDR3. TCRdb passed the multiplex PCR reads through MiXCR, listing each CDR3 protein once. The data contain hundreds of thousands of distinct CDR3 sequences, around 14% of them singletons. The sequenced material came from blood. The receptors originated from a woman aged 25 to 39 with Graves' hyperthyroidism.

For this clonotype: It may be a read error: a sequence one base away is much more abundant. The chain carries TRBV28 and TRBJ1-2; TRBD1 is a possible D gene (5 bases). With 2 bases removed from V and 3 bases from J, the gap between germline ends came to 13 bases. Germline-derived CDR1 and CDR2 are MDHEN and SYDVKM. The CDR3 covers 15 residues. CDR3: CASSLGAGSDYGYTF. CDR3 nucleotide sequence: TGTGCCAGCAGTTTAGGCGCAGGGTCCGACTATGGCTACACCTTC.

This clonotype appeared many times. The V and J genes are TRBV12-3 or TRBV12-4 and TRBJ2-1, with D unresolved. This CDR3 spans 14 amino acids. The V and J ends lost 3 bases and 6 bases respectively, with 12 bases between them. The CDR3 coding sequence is TGTGCCAGCAGTTTGAGACTTGCAGTCAATGAGCAGTTCTTC. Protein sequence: CASSLRLAVNEQFF.

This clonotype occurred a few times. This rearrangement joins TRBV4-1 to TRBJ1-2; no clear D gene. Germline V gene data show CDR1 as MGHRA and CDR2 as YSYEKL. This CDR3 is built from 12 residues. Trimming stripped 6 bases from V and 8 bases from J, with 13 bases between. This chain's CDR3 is CASSWVGWGYTF. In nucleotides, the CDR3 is TGCGCCAGCAGTTGGGTCGGCTGGGGCTACACCTTC.

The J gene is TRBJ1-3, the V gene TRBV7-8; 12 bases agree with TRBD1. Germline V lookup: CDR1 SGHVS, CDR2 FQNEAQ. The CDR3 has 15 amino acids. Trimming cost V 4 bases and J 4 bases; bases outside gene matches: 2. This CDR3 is CASSYGTGGGNTIYF. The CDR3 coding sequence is TGTGCCAGCAGCTACGGGACAGGGGGCGGAAACACCATATATTTT.

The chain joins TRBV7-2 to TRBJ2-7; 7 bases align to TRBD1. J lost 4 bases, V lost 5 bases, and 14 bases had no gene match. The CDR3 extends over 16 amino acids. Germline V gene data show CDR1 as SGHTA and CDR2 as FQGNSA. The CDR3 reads CASSQRTGPNLYEQYF. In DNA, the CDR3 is TGTGCCAGCAGCCAAAGGACAGGCCCTAACCTTTACGAGCAGTACTTC.

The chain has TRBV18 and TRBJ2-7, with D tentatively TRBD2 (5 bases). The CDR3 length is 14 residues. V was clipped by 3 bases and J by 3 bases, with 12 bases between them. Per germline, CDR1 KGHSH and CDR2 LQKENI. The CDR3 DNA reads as TGTGCCAGCTCACCGTCGAGCGGACGCTACGAGCAGTACTTC. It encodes CASSPSSGRYEQYF.

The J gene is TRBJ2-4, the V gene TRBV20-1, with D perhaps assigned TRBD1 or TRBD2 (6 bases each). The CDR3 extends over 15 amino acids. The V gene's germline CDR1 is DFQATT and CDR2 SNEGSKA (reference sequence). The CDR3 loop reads CSTRGGRGAKNIQYF. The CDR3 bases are TGCAGCACCCGAGGGGGGCGCGGGGCCAAAAACATTCAGTACTTC.

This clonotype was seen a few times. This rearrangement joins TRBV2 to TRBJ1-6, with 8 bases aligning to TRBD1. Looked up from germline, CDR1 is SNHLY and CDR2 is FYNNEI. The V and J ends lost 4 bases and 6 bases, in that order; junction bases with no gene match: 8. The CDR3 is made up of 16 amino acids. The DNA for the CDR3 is TGTGCCAGCAGTGGTCCCCGGACAGGGACTAATTCACCCCTCCACTTT. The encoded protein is CASSGPRTGTNSPLHF.

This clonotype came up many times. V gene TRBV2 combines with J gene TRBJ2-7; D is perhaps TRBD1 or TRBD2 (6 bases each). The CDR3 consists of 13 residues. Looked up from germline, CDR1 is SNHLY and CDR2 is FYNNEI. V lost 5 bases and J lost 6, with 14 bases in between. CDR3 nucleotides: TGTGCCAGCAGTCGGGGACGGGGGCTCGAGCAGTACTTC. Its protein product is CASSRGRGLEQYF.

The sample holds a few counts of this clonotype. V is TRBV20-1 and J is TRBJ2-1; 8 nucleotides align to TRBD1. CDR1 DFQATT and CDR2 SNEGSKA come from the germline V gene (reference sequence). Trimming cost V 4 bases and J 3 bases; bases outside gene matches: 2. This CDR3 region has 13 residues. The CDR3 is CSAIQGVYNEQFF. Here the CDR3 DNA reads TGCAGTGCTATACAGGGGGTCTACAATGAGCAGTTCTTC.

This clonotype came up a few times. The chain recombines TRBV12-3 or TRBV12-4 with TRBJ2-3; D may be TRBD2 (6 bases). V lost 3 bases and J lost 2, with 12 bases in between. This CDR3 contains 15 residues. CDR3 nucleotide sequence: TGTGCCAGCAGTTTGTACGGGAGTGCCACAGATACGCAGTATTTT. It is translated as CASSLYGSATDTQYF.

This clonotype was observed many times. Written as DNA, the CDR3 is TGTGCCAGCAGCCCGCCGGGACTAGCGGGGCTCAATGAGCAGTTCTTC. Its protein product is CASSPPGLAGLNEQFF. The chain has TRBV7-2 and TRBJ2-1; 13 bases are a match to TRBD2. Trimming removed 5 bases from V and 6 bases from J; junction bases left unmatched: 7. Germline V gene data show CDR1 as SGHTA and CDR2 as FQGNSA. The CDR3 has 16 residues.

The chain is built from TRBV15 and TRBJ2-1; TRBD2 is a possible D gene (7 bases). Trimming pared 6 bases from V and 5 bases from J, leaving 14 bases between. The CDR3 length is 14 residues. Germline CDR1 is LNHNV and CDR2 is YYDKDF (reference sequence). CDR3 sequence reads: CATRGGPSDNEQFF. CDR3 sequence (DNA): TGTGCCACCAGGGGGGGGCCCTCTGACAATGAGCAGTTCTTC.

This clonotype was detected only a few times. The chain's CDR3 is CASSLSGIAGTQDTQYF. DNA of the CDR3: TGTGCCAGCAGTTTATCTGGGATAGCGGGGACCCAAGATACGCAGTATTTT. This sequence joins TRBV12-3 or TRBV12-4 and TRBJ2-3, with 8 nucleotides matching TRBD2. The CDR3 is 17 amino acids. V was pared by 2 bases and J by 5 bases, with 12 bases of the junction left unmatched.

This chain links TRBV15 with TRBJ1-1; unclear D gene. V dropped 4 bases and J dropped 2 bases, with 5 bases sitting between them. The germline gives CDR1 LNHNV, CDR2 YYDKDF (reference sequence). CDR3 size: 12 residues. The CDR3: CATSNQNTEAFF. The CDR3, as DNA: TGTGCCACCAGCAACCAAAACACTGAAGCTTTCTTT.

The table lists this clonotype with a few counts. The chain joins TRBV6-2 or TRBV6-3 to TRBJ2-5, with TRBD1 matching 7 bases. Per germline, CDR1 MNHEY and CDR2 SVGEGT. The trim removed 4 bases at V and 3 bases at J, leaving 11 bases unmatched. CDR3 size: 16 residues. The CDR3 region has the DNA TGTGCCAGCAGTTTTCTTGCACAGGGGTGGAAAGAGACCCAGTACTTC. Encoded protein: CASSFLAQGWKETQYF.

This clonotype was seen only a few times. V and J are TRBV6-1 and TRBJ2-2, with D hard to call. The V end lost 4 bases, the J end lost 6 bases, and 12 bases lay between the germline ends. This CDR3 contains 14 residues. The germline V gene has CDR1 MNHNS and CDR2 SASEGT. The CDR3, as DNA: TGTGCCAGCAGTGGTTTGACTGTTGCCGGGGAGCTGTTTTTT. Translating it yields CASSGLTVAGELFF.

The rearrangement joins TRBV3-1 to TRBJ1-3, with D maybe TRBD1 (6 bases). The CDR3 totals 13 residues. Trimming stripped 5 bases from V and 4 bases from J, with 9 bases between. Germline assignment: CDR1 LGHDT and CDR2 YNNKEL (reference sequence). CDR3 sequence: CASSFGQGNTIYF. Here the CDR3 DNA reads TGTGCCAGCAGCTTCGGACAGGGAAACACCATATATTTT.

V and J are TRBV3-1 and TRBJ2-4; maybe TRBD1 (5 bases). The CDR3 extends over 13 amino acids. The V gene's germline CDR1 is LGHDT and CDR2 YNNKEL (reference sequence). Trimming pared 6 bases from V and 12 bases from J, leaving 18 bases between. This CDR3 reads CASSHQDMGPQYF. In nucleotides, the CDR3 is TGTGCCAGCAGTCACCAAGATATGGGGCCTCAGTACTTC.

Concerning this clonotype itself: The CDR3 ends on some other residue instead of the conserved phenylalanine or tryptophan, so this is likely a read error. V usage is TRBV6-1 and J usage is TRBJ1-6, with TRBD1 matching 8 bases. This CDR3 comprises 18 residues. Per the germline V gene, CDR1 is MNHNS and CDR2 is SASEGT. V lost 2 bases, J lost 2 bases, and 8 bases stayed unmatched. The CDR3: CASSELQGVITYNSPLHS. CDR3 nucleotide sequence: TGTGCCAGCAGTGAACTACAGGGGGTAATAACCTATAATTCACCCCTCCACTCT.

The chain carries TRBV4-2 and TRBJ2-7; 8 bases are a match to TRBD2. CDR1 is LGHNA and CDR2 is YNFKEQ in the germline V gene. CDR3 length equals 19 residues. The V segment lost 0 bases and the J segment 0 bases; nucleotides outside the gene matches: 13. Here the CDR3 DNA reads TGTGCCAGCAGCCAAGATTTTATTGGGGTCGGGACTAGCTCCTACGAGCAGTACTTC. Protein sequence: CASSQDFIGVGTSSYEQYF.

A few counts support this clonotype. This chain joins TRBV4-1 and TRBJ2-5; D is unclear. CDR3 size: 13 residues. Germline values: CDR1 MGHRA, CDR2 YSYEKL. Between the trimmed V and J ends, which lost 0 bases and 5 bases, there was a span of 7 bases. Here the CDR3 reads CASSQEVYETQYF. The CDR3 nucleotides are TGCGCCAGCAGCCAAGAAGTGTACGAGACCCAGTACTTC.

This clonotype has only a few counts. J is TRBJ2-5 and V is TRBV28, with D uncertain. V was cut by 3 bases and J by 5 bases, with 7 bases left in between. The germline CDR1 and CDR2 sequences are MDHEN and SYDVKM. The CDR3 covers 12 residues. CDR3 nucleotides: TGTGCCAGCAGTTTTCTATCGGAGACCCAGTACTTC. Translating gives CASSFLSETQYF.

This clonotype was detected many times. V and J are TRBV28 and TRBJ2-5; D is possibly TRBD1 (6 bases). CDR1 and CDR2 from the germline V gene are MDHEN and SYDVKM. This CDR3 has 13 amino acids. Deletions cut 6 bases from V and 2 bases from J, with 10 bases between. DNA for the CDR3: TGTGCCAGCAGACGAACAGGGCAAGAGACCCAGTACTTC. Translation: CASRRTGQETQYF. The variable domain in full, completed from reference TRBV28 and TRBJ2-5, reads DVKVTQSSRYLVKRTGEKVFLECVQDMDHENMFWYRQDPGLGLRLIYFSYDVKMKEKGDIPEGYSVSREKKERFSLILESASTNQTSMYLCASRRTGQETQYFGPGTRLLVL.

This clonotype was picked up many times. The CDR3 here is CASSENSRTEAFF. The DNA of the CDR3 is TGTGCCAGCAGTGAAAACAGTCGCACTGAAGCTTTCTTT. The V call is TRBV6-1, the J call TRBJ1-1; no definite D call. CDR1 and CDR2 (germline): MNHNS, SASEGT. The CDR3 totals 13 residues. Trimming took 2 bases from V and 4 from J, leaving 8 bases between them.

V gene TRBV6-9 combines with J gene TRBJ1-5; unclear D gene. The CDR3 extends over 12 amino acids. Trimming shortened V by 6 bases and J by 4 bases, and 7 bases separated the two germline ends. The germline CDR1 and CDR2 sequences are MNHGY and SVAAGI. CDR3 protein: CASRIVNQPQHF. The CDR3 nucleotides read TGTGCCAGCAGAATAGTGAATCAGCCCCAGCATTTT.

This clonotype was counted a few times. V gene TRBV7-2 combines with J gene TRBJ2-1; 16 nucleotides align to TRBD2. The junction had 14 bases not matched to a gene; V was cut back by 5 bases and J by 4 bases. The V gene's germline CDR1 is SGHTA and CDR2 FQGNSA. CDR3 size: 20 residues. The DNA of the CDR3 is TGTGCCAGCAGCCAAGATGTGGGACTAGCGGGAGGGGTGAGATACAATGAGCAGTTCTTC. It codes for CASSQDVGLAGGVRYNEQFF.

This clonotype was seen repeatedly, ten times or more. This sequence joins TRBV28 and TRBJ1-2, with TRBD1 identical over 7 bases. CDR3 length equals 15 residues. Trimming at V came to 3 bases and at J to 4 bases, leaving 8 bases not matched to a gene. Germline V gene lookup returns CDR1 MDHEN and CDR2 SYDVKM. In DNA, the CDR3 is TGTGCCAGCAGTTTGAGGGCAGGGGGTGGCTATGGCTACACCTTC. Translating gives CASSLRAGGGYGYTF.

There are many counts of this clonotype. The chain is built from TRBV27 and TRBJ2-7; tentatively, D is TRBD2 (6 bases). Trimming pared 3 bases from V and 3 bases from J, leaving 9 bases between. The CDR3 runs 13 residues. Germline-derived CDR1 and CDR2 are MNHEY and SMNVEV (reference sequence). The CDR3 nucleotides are TGTGCCAGCAGTTTCTGGAGGGACTACGAGCAGTACTTC. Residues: CASSFWRDYEQYF.